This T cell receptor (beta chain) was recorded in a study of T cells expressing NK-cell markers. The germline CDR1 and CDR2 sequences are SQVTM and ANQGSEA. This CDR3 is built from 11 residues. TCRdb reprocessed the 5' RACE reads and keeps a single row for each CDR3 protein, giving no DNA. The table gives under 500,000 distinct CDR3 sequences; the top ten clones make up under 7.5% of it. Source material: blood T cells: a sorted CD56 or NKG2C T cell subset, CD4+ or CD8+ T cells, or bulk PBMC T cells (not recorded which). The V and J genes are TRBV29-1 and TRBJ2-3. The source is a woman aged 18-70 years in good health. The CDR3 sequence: CSATFSDTQYF.